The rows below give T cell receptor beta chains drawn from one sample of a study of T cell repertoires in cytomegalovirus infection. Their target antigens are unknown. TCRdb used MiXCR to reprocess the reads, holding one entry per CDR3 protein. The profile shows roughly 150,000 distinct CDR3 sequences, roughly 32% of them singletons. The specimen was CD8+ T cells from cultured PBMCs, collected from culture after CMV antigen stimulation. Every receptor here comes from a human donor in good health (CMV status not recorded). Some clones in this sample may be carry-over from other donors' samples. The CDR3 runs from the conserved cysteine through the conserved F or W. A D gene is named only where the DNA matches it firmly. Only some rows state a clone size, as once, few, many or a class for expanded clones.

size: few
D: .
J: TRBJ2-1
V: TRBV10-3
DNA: TGTGCCATCAGTGAGGGGACTGACAATGAGCAGTTCTTC
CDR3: CAISEGTDNEQFF

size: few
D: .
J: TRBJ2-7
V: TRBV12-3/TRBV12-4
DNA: TGTGCCAGCAGTTTACGACTCGGGGCCTACGAGCAGTACTTC
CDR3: CASSLRLGAYEQYF

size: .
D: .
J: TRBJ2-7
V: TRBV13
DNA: TGTGCCAGCAGCCCACCAGACAGGAGCCTCTACGAGCAGTACTTC
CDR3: CASSPPDRSLYEQYF

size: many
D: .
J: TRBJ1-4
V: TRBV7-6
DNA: TGTGCCAGCAGCCTCAATCCATCAGGGTCAGGGCTTTTTGAAAAACTGTTTTTT
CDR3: CASSLNPSGSGLFEKLFF

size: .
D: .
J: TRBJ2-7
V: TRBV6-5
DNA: TGTGCCAGCAGTTACTCTAACGCTTACGAGCAGTACTTC
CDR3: CASSYSNAYEQYF

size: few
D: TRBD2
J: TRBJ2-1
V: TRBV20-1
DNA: TGCAGTGCTTTTAGCGGGGGGGCCCCATACAATGAGCAGTTCTTC
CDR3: CSAFSGGAPYNEQFF

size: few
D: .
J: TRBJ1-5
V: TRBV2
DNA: TGTGCCAGCAGCGCAGGACAGTTTCAGCCCCAGCATTTT
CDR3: CASSAGQFQPQHF

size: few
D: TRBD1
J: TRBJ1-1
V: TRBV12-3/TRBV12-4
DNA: TGTGCCAGCAGTTCTGGGACAGCGAACACTGAAGCTTTCTTT
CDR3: CASSSGTANTEAFF

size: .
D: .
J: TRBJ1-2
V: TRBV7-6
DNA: TGTGCCAGCAGCGATACCGGTGGGGGAGGTGGCTACACCTTC
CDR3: CASSDTGGGGGYTF

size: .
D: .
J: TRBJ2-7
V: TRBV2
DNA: TGTGCCAGCACCGCCGAGACCTACGAGCAGTACTTC
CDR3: CASTAETYEQYF

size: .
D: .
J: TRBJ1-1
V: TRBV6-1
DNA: TGTGCCAGCAGTGAAGCGGATCTGACAGGGAACACTGAAGCTTTCTTT
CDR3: CASSEADLTGNTEAFF

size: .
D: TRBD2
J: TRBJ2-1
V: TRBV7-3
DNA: TGTGCCAGCAGCCCCCCCGGCGCGGGGGACTACAATGAGCAGTTCTTC
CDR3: CASSPPGAGDYNEQFF

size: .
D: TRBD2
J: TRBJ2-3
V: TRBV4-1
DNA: TGCGCCAGCAGCTCTCGGACTAGCGACACAGATACGCAGTATTTT
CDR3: CASSSRTSDTDTQYF

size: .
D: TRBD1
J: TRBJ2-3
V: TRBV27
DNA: TGTGCCAGCAGTTCCTCCGCCTGGGACAGCCTATTCACAGATACGCAGTATTTT
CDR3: CASSSSAWDSLFTDTQYF

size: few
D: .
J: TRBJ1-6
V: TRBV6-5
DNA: TGTGCCAGCGGAAACAGGGAGTTTGTCTCACCCCTCCACTTT
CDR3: CASGNREFVSPLHF

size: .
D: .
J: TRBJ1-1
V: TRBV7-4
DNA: TGTGCCGGACGTTCGAACACTGAAGCTTTCTTT
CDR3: CAGRSNTEAFF

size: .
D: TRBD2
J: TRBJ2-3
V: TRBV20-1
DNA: TGCAGTGCTAGCCGCGCGGCGGGGGGTCGCACAGATACGCAGTATTTT
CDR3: CSASRAAGGRTDTQYF

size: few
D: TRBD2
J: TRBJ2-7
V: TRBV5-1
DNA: TGCGCCAGCAGTTGGGGGACTAGCGTTCAGTTCTCCTACGAGCAGTACTTC
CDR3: CASSWGTSVQFSYEQYF

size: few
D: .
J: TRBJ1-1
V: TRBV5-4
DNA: TGTGCCAGCAGCTTGGCCGTCTACGAACGCAATGCGGACACTGAAGCTTTCTTT
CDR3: CASSLAVYERNADTEAFF

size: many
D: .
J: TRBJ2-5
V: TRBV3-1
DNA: TGTGCCAGCAGCCAAGATGTAGGCGAACAAGAGACCCAGTACTTC
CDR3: CASSQDVGEQETQYF

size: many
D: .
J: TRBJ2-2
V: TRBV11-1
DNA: TGTGCCAGCAGCTTGAACACCGGGGAGCTGTTTTTT
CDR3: CASSLNTGELFF

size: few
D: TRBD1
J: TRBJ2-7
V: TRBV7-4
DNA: TGTGCCAGCAGCATGCCCGGGACAGGGAGCCACGAGCAGTACTTC
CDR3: CASSMPGTGSHEQYF

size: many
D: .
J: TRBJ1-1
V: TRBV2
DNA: TGTGCCAGCAGTGCCGTTGGACAGCCGAACACTGAAGCTTTCTTT
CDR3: CASSAVGQPNTEAFF

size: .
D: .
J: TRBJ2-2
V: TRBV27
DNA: TGTGCCAGCAGTTTTAGGGGCTACACCGGGGAGCTGTTTTTT
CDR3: CASSFRGYTGELFF

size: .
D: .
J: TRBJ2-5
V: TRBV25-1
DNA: TGTGCCAGCAGTGAAGGACACCGACGGGAGACCCAGTACTTC
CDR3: CASSEGHRRETQYF

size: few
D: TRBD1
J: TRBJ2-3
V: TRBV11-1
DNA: TGTGCCAGCAGTTACCGGGACAGGGGAGATACGCAGTATTTT
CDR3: CASSYRDRGDTQYF

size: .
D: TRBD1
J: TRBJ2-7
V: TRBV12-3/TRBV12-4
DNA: TGTGCCAGCAGTGTGACAGGGTGGGTTGAGGAGCAGTACTTC
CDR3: CASSVTGWVEEQYF

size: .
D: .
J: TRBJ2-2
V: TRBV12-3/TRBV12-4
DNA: TGTGCCAGCACCCCCGAGTTTGTCCCTGGGGAAACCGGGGAGCTGTTTTTT
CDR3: CASTPEFVPGETGELFF

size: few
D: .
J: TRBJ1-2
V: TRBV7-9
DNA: TGTGCCAGCAGCTCTAATGAGAACTATGGCTACACCTTC
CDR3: CASSSNENYGYTF

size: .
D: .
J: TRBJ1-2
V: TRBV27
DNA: TGTGCCAGCAGTTTAGATCAGGGGTATGGCTACACCTTC
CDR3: CASSLDQGYGYTF

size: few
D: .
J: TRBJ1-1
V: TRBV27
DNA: TGTGCCAGCAGTTTGGCCCCAACGGCTGAAGCTTTCTTT
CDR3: CASSLAPTAEAFF

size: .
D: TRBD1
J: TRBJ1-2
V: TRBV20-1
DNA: TGCAGTGCTAGAGATCTTTCCGGCAGACAGGGGAGAGTCTACACCTTC
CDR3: CSARDLSGRQGRVYTF

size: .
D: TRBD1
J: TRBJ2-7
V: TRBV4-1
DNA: TGCGCCAGCAGCCAAGGACCGGACAGGCTAACCTACGAGCAGTACTTC
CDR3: CASSQGPDRLTYEQYF